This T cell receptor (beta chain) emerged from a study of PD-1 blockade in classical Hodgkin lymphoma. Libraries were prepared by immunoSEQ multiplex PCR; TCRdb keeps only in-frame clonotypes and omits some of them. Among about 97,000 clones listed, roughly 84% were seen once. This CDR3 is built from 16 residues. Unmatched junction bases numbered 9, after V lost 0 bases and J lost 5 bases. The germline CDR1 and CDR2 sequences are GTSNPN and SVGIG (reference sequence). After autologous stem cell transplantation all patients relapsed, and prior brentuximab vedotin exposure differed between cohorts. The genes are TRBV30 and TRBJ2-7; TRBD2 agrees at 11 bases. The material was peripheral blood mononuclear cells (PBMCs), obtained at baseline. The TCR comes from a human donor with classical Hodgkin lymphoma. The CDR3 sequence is CAWSVRTSGSRHEQYF. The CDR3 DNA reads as TGTGCCTGGAGTGTACGAACTAGCGGGAGTCGGCACGAGCAGTACTTC.